One sample yielded the 2 T cell receptor beta chains listed below, sequenced in a study of T-cell reconstitution after alpha-beta-depleted transplantation in children. Preparing the TCRbeta library involved the use of unique molecular identifiers. TCRdb recomputed calls from the PCR reads with MiXCR, one row per CDR3 protein. Among under 400,000 distinct CDR3 sequences, approximately 23% were seen once, and the ten largest hold approximately 11%. Sequenced here: PBMCs, mostly from graft donor cells, sampled 180 days after TCRalphabeta/CD19-depleted stem cell transplant. These receptors were obtained from a male patient aged 10 to 17 who had a stem cell transplant for acute lymphoblastic leukemia, so the T cells may come from the graft donor.

V usage is TRBV5-6 and J usage is TRBJ2-4; a possible D gene is TRBD1 (5 bases). The CDR3 is 14 residues long. CDR1 and CDR2 from the germline V gene are SGHDT and YYEEEE. V was cut by 1 base and J by 9 bases, with 14 bases left in between. As DNA, the CDR3 is TGTGCCAGCAGCTTGTCGCAGGGCTGGGGCATTCAGTACTTC. Protein: CASSLSQGWGIQYF.

The rearrangement joins TRBV24-1 to TRBJ2-7; 7 nucleotides align to TRBD2. The trim removed 5 bases at V and 2 bases at J, leaving 8 bases unmatched. This CDR3 is built from 15 residues. The germline gives CDR1 KGHDR, CDR2 SFDVKD. DNA of the CDR3: TGTGCCACCAGTGCCCCTGGGGCGGGGGCCTACGAGCAGTACTTC. The encoded protein is CATSAPGAGAYEQYF.